Below, one T cell receptor beta chain is given with its context. This entry belongs to a study of beta chain features in type 1 diabetes. The authors took one heparinised blood draw, averaging around 120 mL, from each donor. Via the markers CD45RO/CCR7/CD25/CD127/CD95/CD27, stem cell-like memory, regulatory, central memory and naive CD4+ cells were sorted. Every bit of the isolated RNA underwent reverse transcription, so sequencing read expressed TCRB transcripts. Sequencing was performed with immunoSEQ multiplex PCR; in TCRdb, only in-frame clones are kept and a portion is missing. The sample shows 970,000 or so clones, roughly 17% of them seen only once. This receptor was identified in a woman aged 18-29 years in good health. The sequenced sample was naive CD4+ T cells from blood.

CDR3 bases: TGTGCCAGCAGCCCCCAGGGACGGAAGAATCAGCCCCAGCATTTT. This sequence encodes CASSPQGRKNQPQHF. The genes are TRBV6-5 and TRBJ1-5; D is possibly TRBD1 (5 bases). The V end lost 6 bases, the J end lost 4 bases, and 16 bases lay between the germline ends. CDR1 and CDR2 (germline): MNHEY, SVGAGI. This CDR3 region has 15 residues.